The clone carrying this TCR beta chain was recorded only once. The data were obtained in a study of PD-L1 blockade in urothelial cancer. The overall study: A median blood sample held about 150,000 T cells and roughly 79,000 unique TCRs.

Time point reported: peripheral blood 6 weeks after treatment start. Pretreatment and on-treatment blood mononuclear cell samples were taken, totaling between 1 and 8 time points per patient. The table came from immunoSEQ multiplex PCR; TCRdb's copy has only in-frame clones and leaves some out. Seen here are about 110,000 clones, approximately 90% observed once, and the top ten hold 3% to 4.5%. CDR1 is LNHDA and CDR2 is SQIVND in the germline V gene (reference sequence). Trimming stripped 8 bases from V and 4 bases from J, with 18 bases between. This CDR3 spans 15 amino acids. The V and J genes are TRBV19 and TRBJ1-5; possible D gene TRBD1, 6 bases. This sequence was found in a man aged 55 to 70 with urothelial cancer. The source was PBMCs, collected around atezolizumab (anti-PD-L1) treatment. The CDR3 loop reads CASDAAGTRNQPQHF. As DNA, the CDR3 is TGTGCCAGTGATGCCGCCGGGACACGGAATCAGCCCCAGCATTTT.